This passage covers 14 T cell receptor beta chains from one sample sequenced in a study of blood T cells in healthy people across ages. For the second PCR, which ran for about 7 to 11 cycles, a sample-barcoded 5' primer and a J-beta primer mix were used. A single record per CDR3 protein comes from TCRdb applying MiXCR to the 5' RACE reads. In the table there are about 970,000 distinct CDR3 sequences, about 53% of which are singletons. Sequenced: blood. The receptors here all came from a woman aged 55-69 years in good health.

This clonotype was recorded many times. V is TRBV28 and J is TRBJ2-7; 8 nucleotides agree with TRBD2. CDR1 is MDHEN, CDR2 SYDVKM, per germline. With V trimmed by 5 bases and J by 3 bases, 9 bases remained unmatched. This CDR3 region has 15 residues. The CDR3 here is CASSPPGGRGYEQYF. As DNA, the CDR3 is TGTGCCAGCAGTCCTCCGGGAGGGAGAGGCTACGAGCAGTACTTC.

The sample holds one count of this clonotype. This sequence may be a read error, since a much larger clone differs from it by one base. J is TRBJ2-1 and V is TRBV14, with 10 bases aligning to TRBD2. J gave up 4 bases and V 5 bases, and 5 bases lay outside the gene matches. The CDR3 sequence is 15 residues long. Germline V gene lookup returns CDR1 SGHDN and CDR2 FVKESK. This CDR3 is CASSLGTSEYNEQFF. CDR3 in DNA: TGTGCCAGCAGCTTAGGGACTAGCGAGTACAATGAGCAGTTCTTC.

DNA of the CDR3: TGTGCCAGCTCACCAAACGATCGCCAAAATGAGCAGTTCTTC. Its protein product is CASSPNDRQNEQFF. The chain links TRBV18 to TRBJ2-1; D is unclear. Germline V CDR1 and CDR2: KGHSH, LQKENI. The V end lost 2 bases, the J end lost 7 bases, and 12 bases lay between the germline ends. CDR3 length: 14 amino acids.

This clonotype was counted a few times. The V and J genes are TRBV5-5 and TRBJ1-5; 12 positions match TRBD1. Losses at the gene ends were 4 bases for V and 3 bases for J; bases not matched to a gene: 8. The CDR3 has 17 residues. The germline V gene encodes CDR1 SGHKS and CDR2 YYEKEE (reference sequence). The CDR3 DNA reads TGTGCCAGCAGCGAACCCGGGACAGGGGGCCTCAATCAGCCCCAGCATTTT. Its protein is CASSEPGTGGLNQPQHF.

The chain has TRBV15 and TRBJ2-7, with 7 positions matching TRBD1. The CDR3 is 16 amino acids. Germline V gene lookup returns CDR1 LNHNV and CDR2 YYDKDF (reference sequence). With V trimmed by 4 bases and J by 7 bases, 16 bases remained unmatched. The CDR3 loop is CATSIGGGQTALEQYF. In DNA form, the CDR3 reads TGTGCCACCAGCATAGGGGGCGGACAGACGGCTTTAGAGCAGTACTTC.

The rearrangement links TRBV6-5 to TRBJ2-3; 11 nucleotides line up with TRBD2. Trimming at V came to 5 bases and at J to 7 bases, leaving 8 bases not matched to a gene. Per germline, CDR1 MNHEY and CDR2 SVGAGI. The CDR3 is made up of 15 amino acids. The CDR3 sequence: CASSLAGGEANTQYF. As DNA, the CDR3 is TGTGCCAGCAGTCTAGCGGGAGGAGAAGCGAATACGCAGTATTTT.

This chain joins TRBV2 and TRBJ2-3; D is uncertain. Germline V CDR1 and CDR2: SNHLY, FYNNEI. This CDR3 has 12 residues. The ends were cut back, 7 bases at V and 1 base at J, with 6 bases in the middle. The DNA for the CDR3 is TGTGCCAGCATGCAGGGCACAGATACGCAGTATTTT. This translates into CASMQGTDTQYF.

The chain joins TRBV7-8 to TRBJ2-2; D gene unclear. The germline V and J ends were trimmed by 1 base and 4 bases, with 7 bases remaining between them. Germline-derived CDR1 and CDR2 are SGHVS and FQNEAQ. This CDR3 has 14 residues. CDR3 in amino acids: CASSLDIFTGELFF. CDR3 nucleotide sequence: TGTGCCAGCAGCTTAGATATCTTCACCGGGGAGCTGTTTTTT.

This clonotype has just a few counts. The chain employs TRBV2 and TRBJ2-1; the match to TRBD2 covers 8 bases. The ends lost 11 bases at V and 4 bases at J; junction bases unmatched: 4. CDR3 size: 12 residues. Per germline, CDR1 SNHLY and CDR2 FYNNEI. CDR3 sequence: CAVLAAYNEQFF. The CDR3 DNA reads as TGTGCCGTACTAGCGGCATACAATGAGCAGTTCTTC. Together with reference TRBV2 and TRBJ2-1, the CDR3 gives the full variable domain: EPEVTQTPSHQVTQMGQEVILRCVPISNHLYFYWYRQILGQKVEFLVSFYNNEISEKSEIFDDQFSVERPDGSNFTLKIRSTKLEDSAMYFCAVLAAYNEQFFGPGTRLTVL.

This clonotype turned up a few times. This chain connects TRBV20-1 to TRBJ2-7; TRBD2 is a possible D gene (5 bases). Germline V lookup: CDR1 DFQATT, CDR2 SNEGSKA (reference sequence). Trimming left V 4 bases short and J 7 bases short, with 14 bases between. The CDR3 consists of 12 residues. The CDR3 region has the DNA TGCAGTGCTACCCTATCACCGGGGGAGCAGTACTTC. It yields the protein CSATLSPGEQYF.

This clonotype was observed a few times. V is TRBV7-2 and J is TRBJ2-7, with TRBD2 identical over 7 bases. This CDR3 is built from 15 residues. Germline loops: CDR1 SGHTA, CDR2 FQGNSA. V shed 1 base and J 3 bases; nucleotides not matched to a gene: 6. This CDR3 is CASSLVVTSSYEQYF. CDR3 coding DNA: TGTGCCAGCAGCTTAGTGGTGACTAGCAGCTACGAGCAGTACTTC.

V and J are TRBV20-1 and TRBJ1-1, with TRBD1 identical over 9 bases. Germline values: CDR1 DFQATT, CDR2 SNEGSKA (reference sequence). V lost 6 bases, J lost 0 bases, and 5 bases stayed unmatched. There are 14 residues in the CDR3. In nucleotides, the CDR3 is TGCAGTGCGCCGGACAGGGGTTTGAACACTGAAGCTTTCTTT. This gives the protein CSAPDRGLNTEAFF.

There are a few counts of this clonotype. V usage is TRBV3-1 and J usage is TRBJ2-7, with 7 bases fitting TRBD1. In germline, CDR1 is LGHDT, CDR2 YNNKEL (reference sequence). The CDR3 has 15 residues. V trimming: 3 bases; J trimming: 0 bases; junction bases outside the gene matches: 5. The CDR3 DNA reads as TGTGCCAGCAGCCACCCGACAGGGAGCTCCTACGAGCAGTACTTC. Its translation is CASSHPTGSSYEQYF.

The V gene is TRBV9, the J gene TRBJ1-3; D call uncertain. The CDR3 covers 12 residues. V gave up 1 base and J gave up 7 bases, with 6 bases separating them. Germline CDR1 SGDLS, CDR2 YYNGEE. The CDR3, as DNA: TGTGCCAGCAGCGTATACTATAACACCATATATTTT. It is translated as CASSVYYNTIYF. Filled out from reference TRBV9 and TRBJ1-3, the complete variable domain reads DSGVTQTPKHLITATGQRVTLRCSPRSGDLSVYWYQQSLDQGLQFLIQYYNGEERAKGNILERFSAQQFPDLHSELNLSSLELGDSALYFCASSVYYNTIYFGEGSWLTVV.